This entry is about one TCR beta chain. Random hexamers were used to reverse transcribe an amount of 0.5 to 1 ug RNA. TCRdb re-derived calls from the immunoSEQ multiplex PCR reads in MiXCR, one entry per CDR3 protein. The sample contains approximately 190,000 distinct CDR3 sequences, approximately 95% of which appear only once. The record originates from a study of CD8 T cells in Susac syndrome. Study context: Patients with Susac syndrome were therapy-naive, treated with corticosteroids, or treated with intravenous immunoglobulin alone when blood was collected.

This CDR3 comprises 15 residues. With V trimmed by 5 bases and J by 6 bases, 7 bases remained unmatched. Germline values: CDR1 SGHNT, CDR2 YENEEA. This TCR was recovered from a human donor with Susac syndrome. Sequencing was performed on CD8+ T cells from PBMCs. The chain carries TRBV11-3 and TRBJ2-2; 9 nucleotides line up with TRBD1. CDR3 amino acids: CASSPGTGTSGELFF. The CDR3 DNA follows: TGTGCCAGCAGCCCCGGGACAGGGACCTCCGGGGAGCTGTTTTTT. Together with reference TRBV11-3 and TRBJ2-2, the CDR3 gives the full variable domain: EAGVVQSPRYKIIEKKQPVAFWCNPISGHNTLYWYLQNLGQGPELLIRYENEEAVDDSQLPKDRFSAERLKGVDSTLKIQPAELGDSAVYLCASSPGTGTSGELFFGEGSRLTVL.